These T cell receptor beta chains were read from a single sample in a study of T-cell memory formation after mild COVID-19. TCRdb called the 5' RACE reads again in MiXCR, with one record for every CDR3 protein. Here the sample spans 300,000 to 400,000 distinct CDR3 sequences, about an eighth being singletons. Specimen: PBMCs or a T cell subset sorted from them (not recorded which). These TCRs come from a man between 18 and 29 years old who had mild COVID-19 (a few samples of this study predate the infection). Cell type and time point are not known. CDR3s include the opening cysteine and the closing phenylalanine or tryptophan. The D gene is left open where the match is weak. Size values are once, few and many counts, or a class for expanded clones, and some rows have none.

size,V,J,D,DNA,CDR3
many,TRBV20-1,TRBJ2-1,TRBD2,TGCAGTGCCCTGTGGGGGGGCTCCTACAATGAGCAGTTCTTC,CSALWGGSYNEQFF
few,TRBV4-3,TRBJ1-2,-,TGCGCCAGCAGCCCGCTAGGTGGGGGAACTCTGTATGGCTACACCTTC,CASSPLGGGTLYGYTF
-,TRBV27,TRBJ2-7,TRBD2,TGTGCCAGCAGTTCGACTAGCGGGGGTTACGAGCAGTACTTC,CASSSTSGGYEQYF
-,TRBV7-2,TRBJ1-3,TRBD1,TGTGCCAGCAGCCGACAGGGACACACCATATATTTT,CASSRQGHTIYF
once,TRBV20-1,TRBJ2-6,TRBD1,TGCAGTGCCGGGACAGCGTCTGGGGCCAACGTCCTGACTTTC,CSAGTASGANVLTF
-,TRBV29-1,TRBJ1-5,-,TGCAGCGTTGCCTTGTCGATCGGGGCGGGTCAGCCCCAGCATTTT,CSVALSIGAGQPQHF
few,TRBV7-2,TRBJ1-2,TRBD1,TGTGCCAGCAGCACGCAACAGGGGGTCTATGGCTACACCTTC,CASSTQQGVYGYTF
many,TRBV7-9,TRBJ2-3,-,TGTGCCAGCAGCTCAATCACAGATACGCAGTATTTT,CASSSITDTQYF
-,TRBV7-3,TRBJ2-3,-,TGTGCCAGCAGCCGTTTTACAGGGTATACGCAGTATTTT,CASSRFTGYTQYF
many,TRBV7-9,TRBJ1-1,-,TGTGCCAGCAGCTCTGGGACTGAAGCTTTCTTT,CASSSGTEAFF
many,TRBV7-2,TRBJ2-5,TRBD2,TGTGCCAGCAGCCCGACTAGCGGCATCCAAGAGACCCAGTACTTC,CASSPTSGIQETQYF
few,TRBV7-3,TRBJ2-1,TRBD2,TGTGCCAGCAGTTTCCTAGCGGGGGGGCGTATTGAGCAGTTCTTC,CASSFLAGGRIEQFF
many,TRBV7-6,TRBJ2-2,-,TGTGCCAGCAGCTCCCCGTCTAGGGGCCCCAGGACCGGGGAGCTGTTTTTT,CASSSPSRGPRTGELFF
many,TRBV4-2,TRBJ2-2,-,TGTGCCAGCAGCCAGGCGGTTTCGGGCACCGGGGAGCTGTTTTTT,CASSQAVSGTGELFF
-,TRBV3-1,TRBJ2-5,TRBD2,TGTGCCAGCAGTCAGAGAGGACTAGCAAAAGAGACCCAGTACTTC,CASSQRGLAKETQYF
few,TRBV2,TRBJ1-4,-,TGTGCCACCAGGACTAATGAAAAACTGTTTTTT,CATRTNEKLFF
-,TRBV18,TRBJ1-2,-,TGTGCCAGCTCACCCGAGGCGACGAACTATGGCTACACCTTC,CASSPEATNYGYTF
-,TRBV6-5,TRBJ2-3,-,TGTGCCAGCCGCGTATTGAATACGCAGTATTTT,CASRVLNTQYF
few,TRBV4-1,TRBJ2-2,-,TGCGCCAGCAGCCAAGGCCAGGGCTACGGGGAGCTGTTTTTT,CASSQGQGYGELFF